This T cell receptor (beta chain) is drawn from a study of early T cells in non-severe SARS-CoV-2 infection (dated by TCRdb to the early 2020s). Regarding the study in general: Because TCR sequencing relied on bulk RNA taken from unsorted whole blood, pairing of alpha and beta chains was not possible. Overall study results and their limits: Matching against VDJdb was skewed toward anti-spike CD8 responses, likely underestimated virus-specific expansions, and missed private and CD4 specificities.

Libraries were made using 5' RACE. The instrument given in TCRdb is NextSeq 500. In the TCR library protocol, unique molecular identifiers were attached to individual cDNA molecules to correct for PCR bias and sequencing error. TCR alpha and beta chains were both sequenced, and the abundances of alpha and beta sequences in each sample were closely correlated with each other. The original methods were these. V gene, J gene and CDR3 annotation of TCR sequences was performed with Decombinator V4. Expanded TCRs were defined as changing significantly between any two time points under a Poisson model with p below 0.0001. TCR abundances were normalised to the total number of TCRs sequenced per sample and expressed as counts per million. TRAV1-2 paired with TRAJ12, TRAJ20 or TRAJ33 defined MAIT TCRs, while TRAV10 paired with TRAJ18 defined iNKT TCRs. VDJdb, accessed on 1 November 2021, was searched for TCRs annotated for CMV, EBV and SARS-CoV-2, and TCRs annotated for more than one antigen were excluded. TCRdb took the public reads, trimmed them with fastp at Q25, ran MiXCR for clone calling and kept in-frame beta chains. When rows share a CDR3 protein, they turn into one entry using the most common DNA and genes. The V and J calls reflect TCRdb's pipeline rather than the authors' work. The sample contains just under 65,000 distinct CDR3 sequences, roughly 12% of them found a single time. The ten largest clones take up just under 3% of the sample.

From V the trimming removes 3 bases and from J it removes 2 bases, while the gene matches leave 2 bases of the junction unaccounted for. The CDR3 holds 15 amino acids from the cysteine to the phenylalanine. Only the CDR3 portion is preserved as DNA: 45 bases, with reading frame beginning at the first base. Sequences MDHEN (CDR1) and SYDVKM (CDR2) are obtained from the germline V gene. Set within a cohort of healthcare workers in London, UK, this nested case-control study involved weekly PCR testing of nasopharyngeal swabs along with blood sampling. Healthcare workers were enrolled in the week of the UK lockdown, from 23 to 31 March 2020, and were followed every week for up to roughly 16 weeks. This clonotype was counted between two and nine times. Its antigen specificity is not known. Base qualities were left out, and no much larger clone turns up one base away.

The receptor was isolated from an adult who was a healthcare worker with PCR-confirmed SARS-CoV-2 infection or an uninfected control (not recorded which). The chain uses TRBV28 and TRBJ1-5; 9 central bases correspond to TRBD1. The sample here was whole blood, taken at baseline. Read as DNA, the sequence is TGTGCCAGCAGTTTGACAGGGGGGGGCAATCAGCCCCAGCATTTT. It is translated as CASSLTGGGNQPQHF.